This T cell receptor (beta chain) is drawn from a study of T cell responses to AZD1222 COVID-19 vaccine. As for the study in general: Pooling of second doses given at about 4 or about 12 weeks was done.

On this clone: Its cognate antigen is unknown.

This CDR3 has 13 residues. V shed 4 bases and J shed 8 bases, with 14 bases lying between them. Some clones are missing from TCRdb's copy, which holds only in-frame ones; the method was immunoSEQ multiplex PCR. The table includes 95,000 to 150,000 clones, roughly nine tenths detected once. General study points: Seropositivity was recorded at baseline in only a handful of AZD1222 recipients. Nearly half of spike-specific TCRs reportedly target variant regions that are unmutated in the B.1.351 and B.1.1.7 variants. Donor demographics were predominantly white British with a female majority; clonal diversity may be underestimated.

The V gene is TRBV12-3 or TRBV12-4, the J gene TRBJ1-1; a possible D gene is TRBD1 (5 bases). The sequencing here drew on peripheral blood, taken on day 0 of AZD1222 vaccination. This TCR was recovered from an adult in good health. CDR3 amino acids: CASSSSGNVEAFF. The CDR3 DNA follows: TGTGCCAGCAGTTCCTCAGGGAATGTAGAAGCTTTCTTT.